This T cell receptor beta chain derives from a study of T cell changes during pregnancy in multiple sclerosis. Here immunoSEQ multiplex PCR was the method, and the copy in TCRdb shows in-frame clones only, minus some. Of more than 30,000 clones in the sample, roughly 89% are singletons; the top ten hold 8% to 10%. V shed 4 bases and J 5 bases; nucleotides not matched to a gene: 4. Germline values: CDR1 SGHAT, CDR2 FQNNGV. The CDR3 totals 13 residues. The origin of this receptor is a female donor with multiple sclerosis, enrolled in a pregnancy study. This specimen consisted of CD8+ T cells from peripheral blood mononuclear cells, obtained in the first trimester of pregnancy. J is TRBJ1-1 and V is TRBV11-2, with 7 bases lining up with TRBD1. CDR3 residues: CASSSMTGTEAFF. The CDR3 nucleotides read TGTGCCAGCAGCTCCATGACAGGGACTGAAGCTTTCTTT. The whole variable domain, remainder taken from reference TRBV11-2 and TRBJ1-1, is EAGVAQSPRYKIIEKRQSVAFWCNPISGHATLYWYQQILGQGPKLLIQFQNNGVVDDSQLPKDRFSAERLKGVDSTLKIQPAKLEDSAVYLCASSSMTGTEAFFGQGTRLTVV.